This T cell receptor beta chain was captured in a study of blood T cell repertoires in COVID-19. Only in-frame clones appear in the TCRdb table, and some are missing; sequencing was by immunoSEQ multiplex PCR. The table lists under 300,000 clones, approximately 86% of them singletons. CDR1 is SGHAT, CDR2 FQNNGV, per germline. The junction had 3 bases not matched to a gene; V was cut back by 3 bases and J by 4 bases. The CDR3 sequence is 13 residues long. The sequence was obtained from a woman older than 75 with active or convalescent COVID-19. The J gene is TRBJ2-7, the V gene TRBV11-2; TRBD1 agrees at 7 bases. The sequenced sample consisted of peripheral blood. This CDR3 reads CASSLGQFYEQYF. The CDR3 DNA follows: TGTGCCAGCAGCTTGGGACAGTTTTACGAGCAGTACTTC.